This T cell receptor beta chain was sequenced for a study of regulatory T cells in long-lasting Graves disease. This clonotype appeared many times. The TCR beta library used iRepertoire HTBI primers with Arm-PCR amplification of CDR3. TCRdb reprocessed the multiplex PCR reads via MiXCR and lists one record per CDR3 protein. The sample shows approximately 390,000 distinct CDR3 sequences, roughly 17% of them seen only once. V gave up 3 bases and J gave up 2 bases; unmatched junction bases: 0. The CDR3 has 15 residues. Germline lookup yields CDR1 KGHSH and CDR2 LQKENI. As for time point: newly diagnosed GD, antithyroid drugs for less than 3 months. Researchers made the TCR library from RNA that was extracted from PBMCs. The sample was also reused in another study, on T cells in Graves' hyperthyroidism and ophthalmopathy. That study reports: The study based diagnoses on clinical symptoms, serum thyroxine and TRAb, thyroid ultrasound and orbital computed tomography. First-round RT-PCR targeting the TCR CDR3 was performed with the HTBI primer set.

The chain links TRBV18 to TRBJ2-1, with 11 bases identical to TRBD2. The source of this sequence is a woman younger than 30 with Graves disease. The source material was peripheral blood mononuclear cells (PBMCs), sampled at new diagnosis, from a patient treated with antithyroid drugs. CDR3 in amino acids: CASSPTSGTYNEQFF. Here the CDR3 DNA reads TGTGCCAGCTCACCGACTAGCGGGACCTACAATGAGCAGTTCTTC.